Sequencing of this T cell receptor beta chain was carried out in a study of post-analysis software for immune sequencing data. CDR3 length: 17 residues. The V gene lost 2 bases and the J gene lost 1 base, with 15 bases spanning the gap. This clonotype was detected only a few times. Its specificity is unknown. Findings and limits, study-wide: Roughly 5 TRBV segments occurring more often in patients than controls included TRBV5-6, TRBV5-1 and TRBV20-1. For normalized Chao1 diversity, multiple sclerosis patients scored significantly lower than controls did. When the samples were clustered directly with F measure, those that had been prepared in the same batch showed strong co-clustering.

Incorporated into the TCR beta cDNA libraries were unique molecular identifiers, which served to reduce PCR and sequencing biases. TCRdb processed the PCR reads anew with MiXCR; each CDR3 protein has one entry. The sample shows 600,000 to 700,000 distinct CDR3 sequences, 55% to 70% of them seen only once. The sequenced sample consisted of blood. This TCR was recovered from a girl aged 2 to 10 with multiple sclerosis. The chain recombines TRBV12-3 or TRBV12-4 with TRBJ1-5; a weak D match, TRBD1 (6 bases). The CDR3 nucleotides read TGTGCCAGCAGTTTATTCCCCCCGGGGACAAGCAATCAGCCCCAGCATTTT. Translated, it gives CASSLFPPGTSNQPQHF.